This TCR beta chain was documented in a study of T-cell memory formation after mild COVID-19. A single record per CDR3 protein comes from TCRdb applying MiXCR to the 5' RACE reads. The table records about 430,000 distinct CDR3 sequences, approximately 24% of them present only once. Germline-derived CDR1 and CDR2 are SGHRS and YFSETQ. J gave up 5 bases and V 3 bases, and 4 bases lay outside the gene matches. This CDR3 region has 14 residues. The V and J genes are TRBV5-1 and TRBJ1-4, with TRBD1 identical over 7 bases. The TCR originated in an adult woman who had mild COVID-19 (a few samples of this study predate the infection). Cell type and time point are not known. The sequenced sample consisted of PBMCs or a T cell subset sorted from them (not recorded which). CDR3 amino acids: CASSWDSGNEKLFF. The CDR3 coding sequence is TGCGCCAGCAGCTGGGACAGCGGGAATGAAAAACTGTTTTTT.